One T cell receptor beta chain is described in this entry. The length of the CDR3 is 13 residues. Germline CDR1 is SQVTM and CDR2 is ANQGSEA. Deletions cut 8 bases from V and 1 base from J, with 14 bases between. The data derive from a study of blood T cell repertoires in COVID-19. Study as a whole: Spain, Italy and the United States supplied samples that represented acute and convalescent COVID-19.

Under the authors' procedure: The assay estimated nucleated cells by amplifying reference gene primers. The protocol was immunoSEQ multiplex PCR, while the TCRdb copy is restricted to in-frame clones and leaves out a portion. V, J and clone size derive from that table, while D and trimming were established from the DNA sequence. The sample has roughly 280,000 clones, roughly nine tenths seen once. The sequence came from a man aged 18 to 35 with active or convalescent COVID-19. Input material: peripheral blood. V and J are TRBV29-1 and TRBJ2-5, with D possibly TRBD1 on 5 matching bases. CDR3 region: CSMTVTSQETQYF. The CDR3 DNA is TGCAGCATGACAGTTACGTCCCAAGAGACCCAGTACTTC.